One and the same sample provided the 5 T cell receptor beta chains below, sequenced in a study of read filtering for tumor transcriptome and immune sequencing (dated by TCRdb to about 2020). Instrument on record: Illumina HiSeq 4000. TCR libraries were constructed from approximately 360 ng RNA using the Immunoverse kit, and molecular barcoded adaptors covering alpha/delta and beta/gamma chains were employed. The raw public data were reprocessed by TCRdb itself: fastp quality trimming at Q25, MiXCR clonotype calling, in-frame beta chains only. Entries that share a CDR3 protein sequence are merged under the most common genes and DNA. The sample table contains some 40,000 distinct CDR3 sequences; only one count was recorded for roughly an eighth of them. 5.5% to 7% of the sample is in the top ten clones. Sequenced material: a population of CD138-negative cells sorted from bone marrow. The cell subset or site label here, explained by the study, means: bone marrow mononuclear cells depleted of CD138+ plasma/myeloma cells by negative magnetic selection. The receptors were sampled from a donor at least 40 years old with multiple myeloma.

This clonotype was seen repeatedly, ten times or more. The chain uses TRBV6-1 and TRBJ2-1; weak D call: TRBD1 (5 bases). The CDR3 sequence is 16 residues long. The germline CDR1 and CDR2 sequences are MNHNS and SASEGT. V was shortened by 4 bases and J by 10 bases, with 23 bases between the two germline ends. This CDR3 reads CASSGLVGAPSLEQFF. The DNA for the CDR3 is TGTGCCAGCAGTGGATTAGTTGGGGCTCCGAGTTTGGAGCAGTTCTTC.

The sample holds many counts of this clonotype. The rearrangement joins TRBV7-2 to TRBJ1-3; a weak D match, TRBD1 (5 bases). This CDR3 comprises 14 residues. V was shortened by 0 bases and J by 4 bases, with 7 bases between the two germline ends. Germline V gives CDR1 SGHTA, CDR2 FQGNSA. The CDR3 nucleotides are TGTGCCAGCAGCTTAGCGGGGACCGGAAACACCATATATTTT. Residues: CASSLAGTGNTIYF.

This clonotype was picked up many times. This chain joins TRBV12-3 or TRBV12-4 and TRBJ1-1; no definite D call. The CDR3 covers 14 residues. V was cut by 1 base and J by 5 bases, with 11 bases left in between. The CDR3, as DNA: TGTGCCAGCAGTTTAGGGGGTGAAGGGACTGAAGCTTTCTTT. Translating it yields CASSLGGEGTEAFF.

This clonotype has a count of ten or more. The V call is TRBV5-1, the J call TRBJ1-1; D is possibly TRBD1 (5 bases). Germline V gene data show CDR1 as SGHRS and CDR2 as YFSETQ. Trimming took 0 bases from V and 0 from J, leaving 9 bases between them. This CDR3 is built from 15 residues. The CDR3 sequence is CASSLEGTLNTEAFF. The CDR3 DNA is TGCGCCAGCAGCTTGGAGGGGACTTTGAACACTGAAGCTTTCTTT.

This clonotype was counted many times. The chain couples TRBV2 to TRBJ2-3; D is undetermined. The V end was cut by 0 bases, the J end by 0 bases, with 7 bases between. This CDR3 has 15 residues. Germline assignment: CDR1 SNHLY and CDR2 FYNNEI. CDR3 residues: CASSEALTSTDTQYF. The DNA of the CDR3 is TGTGCCAGCAGTGAAGCGCTTACTAGCACAGATACGCAGTATTTT.